The following is a T cell receptor beta chain sequence with its context. Antigen unknown. The source of the sample is a study of human T cells and chemical hapten exposure. Findings of the study overall: Relative to controls, expanded TCRs formed significantly more large CDR3 similarity clusters.

This CDR3 has 16 amino acids. Time point denoted: patch test 3, about 24 weeks after DPC sensitization. The treatment is: therapeutic diphenylcyclopropenone sensitization with weekly scalp DPC. At every patch-test visit, blood was drawn before the patch test was applied. Each cDNA molecule in the library carried unique molecular identifiers. TCRdb ran MiXCR on the RACE reads and lists one entry per CDR3 protein. The sample shows approximately 110,000 distinct CDR3 sequences, less than 40% of them seen only once. The clonotype was recovered from a man aged 35 to 55 with alopecia areata. Some clones in this sample may be carry-over from other donors' samples. The input for sequencing was whole blood, taken in connection with sensitization to the hapten diphenylcyclopropenone (DPC). The genes are TRBV21-1 and TRBJ2-7; the table's TRBD1 call for D was not verified on the DNA. TRBV21-1 corresponds to a pseudogene. For the CDR3, the DNA is TGTGCCAGCAGCAAAAGGTCGGCAGGGAGAGCCTACGAGCAGTACGTC. It specifies CASSKRSAGRAYEQYV.